One sample yielded the 29 T cell receptor beta chains listed below, sequenced in a study of cytomegalovirus exposure and HLA in healthy donors. Vbeta (60) and Jbeta (13) primers were used in the PCR. Profiled with immunoSEQ multiplex PCR; TCRdb holds only in-frame clones, not every one. This repertoire shows over 150,000 clones, about 75% found once; its top ten account for about 2.7%. The sequencing sample was made of PBMCs. The source is a woman between 50 and 59 years old in good health and CMV-seropositive.

This clone has more than one count but fewer than ten. V is TRBV19 and J is TRBJ1-5; 9 nucleotides line up with TRBD1. CDR1 is LNHDA, CDR2 SQIVND, per germline (reference sequence). This CDR3 has 17 amino acids. With 5 bases clipped from V and 5 bases from J, the junction kept 13 bases outside the gene matches. The DNA of the CDR3 is TGTGCCAGTAGTCCACAGGGGGCGCACGTCGTGGATCAGCCCCAGCATTTT. Its protein product is CASSPQGAHVVDQPQHF.

The chain is built from TRBV5-1 and TRBJ2-2; 8 nucleotides line up with TRBD2. The CDR3 spans 15 residues. Trimming took 2 bases from V and 2 from J; bases not matched to a gene: 2. Germline assignment: CDR1 SGHRS and CDR2 YFSETQ. The CDR3 nucleotides are TGCGCCAGCAGCTTACGGGAGGGCAACACCGGGGAGCTGTTTTTT. It yields the protein CASSLREGNTGELFF.

The J gene is TRBJ1-4, the V gene TRBV19, with 8 bases that match TRBD1. Germline V gene lookup returns CDR1 LNHDA and CDR2 SQIVND (reference sequence). This CDR3 spans 14 amino acids. Trimming removed 8 bases from V and 10 bases from J; junction bases left unmatched: 12. The CDR3 sequence: CASRVGGQAGKLFF. The DNA of the CDR3 is TGTGCCAGTCGAGTAGGGGGACAGGCCGGAAAACTGTTTTTT.

This sequence joins TRBV5-1 and TRBJ2-1, with 8 nucleotides matching TRBD2. The CDR3 sequence is 17 residues long. Germline V gene data show CDR1 as SGHRS and CDR2 as YFSETQ. Trimming took 4 bases from V and 2 from J; bases not matched to a gene: 11. The CDR3 DNA sequence: TGCGCCAGCAGCGCCCGCGGGGGGACACCCGCCTACAATGAGCAGTTCTTC. It specifies CASSARGGTPAYNEQFF.

The gene calls are TRBV5-6 and TRBJ2-7, with D maybe TRBD1 (6 bases). The CDR3 has 15 residues. Trimming took off 2 bases at V and 0 bases at J, with 12 bases between the two ends. Looked up from germline, CDR1 is SGHDT and CDR2 is YYEEEE. This chain's CDR3 is CASSFTTGGSYEQYF. The CDR3 DNA follows: TGTGCCAGCAGCTTTACGACAGGCGGCTCCTACGAGCAGTACTTC.

The rearrangement joins TRBV6-5 to TRBJ2-7, with 9 positions matching TRBD1. The CDR3 is 16 residues long. Germline-derived CDR1 and CDR2 are MNHEY and SVGAGI. The ends lost 2 bases at V and 7 bases at J; junction bases unmatched: 12. The CDR3 sequence is CASSYLTGTGPSEQYF. The DNA of the CDR3 is TGTGCCAGCAGTTACCTCACCGGGACAGGGCCCTCTGAGCAGTACTTC.

The CDR3 sequence: CASRRRPGTQSYEQYF. DNA of the CDR3: TGTGCCAGCAGAAGACGCCCGGGGACACAATCCTACGAGCAGTACTTC. The chain carries TRBV27 and TRBJ2-7; possible D gene TRBD1, 6 bases. V was trimmed by 6 bases and J by 1 base, leaving 19 bases between them. CDR1 and CDR2 (germline): MNHEY, SMNVEV (reference sequence). The CDR3 totals 16 residues.

The V gene is TRBV18, the J gene TRBJ1-2, with 7 nucleotides matching TRBD1. The CDR3 has 13 amino acids. Germline CDR1 reads KGHSH; CDR2 reads LQKENI. V lost 3 bases to trimming and J lost 7 bases; unmatched junction nucleotides: 5. The CDR3 sequence is CASSPKTGSGYTF. The DNA for the CDR3 is TGTGCCAGCTCACCCAAGACAGGGTCTGGCTACACCTTC.

This sequence joins TRBV27 and TRBJ2-5, with TRBD2 matching over 8 bases. The CDR3 sequence is 15 residues long. V dropped 4 bases and J dropped 5; count of bases not matched to a gene: 9. The V gene's germline CDR1 is MNHEY and CDR2 SMNVEV (reference sequence). CDR3 amino acids: CASSSSGLAWETQYF. CDR3 in DNA: TGTGCCAGCAGTTCCTCCGGACTAGCCTGGGAGACCCAGTACTTC.

J is TRBJ1-2 and V is TRBV19, with a possible D match to TRBD1 (5 bases). Germline CDR1 LNHDA, CDR2 SQIVND (reference sequence). The CDR3 length is 14 residues. Trimming took 6 bases from V and 3 from J, leaving 14 bases between them. CDR3 nucleotide sequence: TGTGCCAGTAGACTAACGTGGGGGGACTATGGCTACACCTTC. This gives the protein CASRLTWGDYGYTF.

This clone appeared a single time. The chain employs TRBV30 and TRBJ1-1; D call uncertain. The V end lost 4 bases, the J end lost 3 bases, and 15 bases lay between the germline ends. The CDR3 loop spans 14 amino acids. Looked up from germline, CDR1 is GTSNPN and CDR2 is SVGIG (reference sequence). This chain's CDR3 is CAWKDLRWDTEAFF. DNA of the CDR3: TGTGCCTGGAAGGATCTCAGGTGGGACACTGAAGCTTTCTTT. The full variable domain, completed using reference TRBV30 and TRBJ1-1, is SQTIHQWPATLVQPVGSPLSLECTVEGTSNPNLYWYRQAAGRGLQLLFYSVGIGQISSEVPQNLSASRPQDRQFILSSKKLLLSDSGFYLCAWKDLRWDTEAFFGQGTRLTVV.

V is TRBV25-1 and J is TRBJ1-2; the match to TRBD1 covers 11 bases. Germline V gene data show CDR1 as MGHDK and CDR2 as SYGVNS. With 6 bases clipped from V and 4 bases from J, the junction kept 4 bases outside the gene matches. The CDR3 is 14 residues long. The chain's CDR3 is CASRGQGVRYGYTF. The CDR3 nucleotides read TGTGCCAGCAGGGGACAGGGGGTTCGCTATGGCTACACCTTC.

The chain links TRBV4-2 to TRBJ2-2, with 7 positions matching TRBD2. The CDR3 totals 16 residues. The V gene end was trimmed by 1 base and the J gene end by 1 base; junction bases not matched to a gene: 3. The germline gives CDR1 LGHNA, CDR2 YNFKEQ. In DNA, the CDR3 is TGTGCCAGCAGCCAAGCGGCTAGCGGGAACACCGGGGAGCTGTTTTTT. It is translated as CASSQAASGNTGELFF.

The chain recombines TRBV19 with TRBJ1-2; the D gene is possibly TRBD1 (6 bases). This CDR3 comprises 13 residues. V was pared by 3 bases and J by 8 bases, with 13 bases between. Germline V gene sequence: CDR1 LNHDA, CDR2 SQIVND (reference sequence). The CDR3 DNA follows: TGTGCCAGTAGTATGTTACAGGGAGAGGGCTACACCTTC. It translates to CASSMLQGEGYTF.

The V and J genes are TRBV27 and TRBJ2-3; TRBD2 aligns across 7 bases. V was pared by 5 bases and J by 1 base, with 12 bases of the junction left unmatched. The germline V gene encodes CDR1 MNHEY and CDR2 SMNVEV (reference sequence). The CDR3 is 17 residues long. The CDR3: CASSALASGTRTDTQYF. The CDR3, as DNA: TGTGCCAGCAGTGCCCTGGCTAGCGGTACTCGCACAGATACGCAGTATTTT.

The V and J genes are TRBV9 and TRBJ1-3, with D perhaps matching TRBD1 (5 bases). The V gene's germline CDR1 is SGDLS and CDR2 YYNGEE. V lost 0 bases and J lost 0, with 16 bases in between. The CDR3 is made up of 18 amino acids. Here the CDR3 reads CASSVGGEVGSSGNTIYF. In DNA, the CDR3 is TGTGCCAGCAGCGTAGGGGGGGAGGTCGGATCCTCTGGAAACACCATATATTTT.

This clone came up once. V gene TRBV25-1 combines with J gene TRBJ1-2; D is perhaps TRBD1 (5 bases). Germline CDR1 and CDR2: MGHDK and SYGVNS. This CDR3 has 15 residues. With 5 bases removed from V and 7 bases from J, the gap between germline ends came to 20 bases. The CDR3 loop is CASSYKEGAVFGYTF. CDR3 coding DNA: TGTGCCAGCAGTTACAAGGAAGGGGCCGTTTTTGGCTACACCTTC.

The chain uses TRBV2 and TRBJ2-7; tentative D call: TRBD1 (7 bases). The CDR3 has 13 residues. CDR1 and CDR2 from the germline V gene are SNHLY and FYNNEI. The V gene lost 8 bases and the J gene lost 3 bases, with 14 bases spanning the gap. This chain's CDR3 is CASGRGVDYEQYF. CDR3 sequence (DNA): TGTGCCAGCGGCAGGGGGGTGGACTACGAGCAGTACTTC.

The chain combines TRBV2 with TRBJ2-7; the D gene is possibly TRBD1 (6 bases). V lost 2 bases and J 3 bases, leaving 11 bases between the germline ends. The germline gives CDR1 SNHLY, CDR2 FYNNEI. The CDR3 loop spans 14 amino acids. As DNA, the CDR3 is TGTGCCAGCAGTGAACAGTACAGGGTCTACGAGCAGTACTTC. It encodes CASSEQYRVYEQYF.

This chain links TRBV4-1 with TRBJ2-2, with 8 bases that match TRBD1. Germline V gives CDR1 MGHRA, CDR2 YSYEKL. The V and J ends lost 4 bases and 5 bases, in that order; junction bases with no gene match: 9. CDR3 size: 16 residues. In DNA form, the CDR3 reads TGCGCCAGCAGCCTCAACCCAGGGGGCGCGACCGGGGAGCTGTTTTTT. Its translation: CASSLNPGGATGELFF.

The gene calls are TRBV7-6 and TRBJ1-2; 10 positions agree with TRBD1. The V gene's germline CDR1 is SGHVS and CDR2 FNYEAQ. V shed 5 bases and J 3 bases; nucleotides not matched to a gene: 3. The CDR3 has 14 residues. CDR3: CASSRGQGDYGYTF. The CDR3 region has the DNA TGTGCCAGCAGCCGAGGACAGGGGGACTATGGCTACACCTTC.

This clone showed up just once. CDR3: CASSLGRTVGNTIYF. As DNA, the CDR3 is TGTGCCAGCAGCCTCGGGAGGACAGTAGGAAACACCATATATTTT. The chain combines TRBV6-5 with TRBJ1-3; tentatively, D is TRBD1 (6 bases). Trimming removed 6 bases at V and 4 bases at J, with 16 bases between. This CDR3 has 15 amino acids. Germline assignment: CDR1 MNHEY and CDR2 SVGAGI.

This chain joins TRBV6-6 and TRBJ1-2, with D tentatively TRBD1 (6 bases). CDR1 is MNHNY and CDR2 is SVGAGI in the germline V gene (reference sequence). The CDR3 consists of 14 residues. Between the trimmed V and J ends, which lost 6 bases and 3 bases, there was a span of 14 bases. The CDR3 region has the DNA TGTGCCAGCAGAAAACAGGGATCTTACTATGGCTACACCTTC. It specifies CASRKQGSYYGYTF.

The gene calls are TRBV5-1 and TRBJ1-1, with a tentative D call TRBD1 (5 bases). CDR3 length equals 13 residues. V lost 3 bases, J lost 1 base, and 7 bases lay in between. From germline, CDR1 is SGHRS and CDR2 YFSETQ. CDR3: CASSSGQNTEAFF. In DNA form, the CDR3 reads TGCGCCAGCAGCTCCGGACAGAACACTGAAGCTTTCTTT.

The chain carries TRBV6-1 and TRBJ1-4, with TRBD1 matching over 8 bases. The CDR3 sequence is 16 residues long. V lost 5 bases and J lost 4; bases outside the gene matches: 9. CDR1 is MNHNS, CDR2 SASEGT, per germline. This CDR3 reads CASSKVDRGFNEKLFF. In nucleotides, the CDR3 is TGTGCCAGCAGTAAAGTCGACAGGGGATTTAATGAAAAACTGTTTTTT.

The CDR3 DNA reads TGTGCCAGCAGTTTCTCACATATCACCGGGGAGCTGTTTTTT. It translates to CASSFSHITGELFF. The chain is built from TRBV27 and TRBJ2-2; no clear D. Germline CDR1 and CDR2: MNHEY and SMNVEV (reference sequence). This CDR3 is built from 14 residues. The V end was cut by 3 bases, the J end by 4 bases, with 9 bases between.

The chain has TRBV5-1 and TRBJ2-5, with a weak D call TRBD2 (5 bases). Trimming took off 1 base at V and 5 bases at J, with 9 bases between the two ends. The CDR3 is made up of 13 amino acids. CDR1 and CDR2 from the germline V gene are SGHRS and YFSETQ. CDR3 residues: CASSLRGLETQYF. In DNA, the CDR3 is TGCGCCAGCAGCTTGCGCGGGCTTGAGACCCAGTACTTC. The full variable domain, in which reference TRBV5-1 and TRBJ2-5 provide the parts outside the CDR3, is KAGVTQTPRYLIKTRGQQVTLSCSPISGHRSVSWYQQTPGQGLQFLFEYFSETQRNKGNFPGRFSGRQFSNSRSEMNVSTLELGDSALYLCASSLRGLETQYFGPGTRLLVL.

The V gene is TRBV5-4, the J gene TRBJ1-6, with TRBD1 as a possible D gene (5 bases). This CDR3 comprises 14 residues. Germline CDR1 is SGHNT and CDR2 is YYREEE (reference sequence). Trimming removed 0 bases from V and 6 bases from J, with 7 bases in between. CDR3 loop: CASSLGRVNSPLHF. The CDR3 nucleotides read TGTGCCAGCAGCTTGGGCAGGGTTAATTCACCCCTCCACTTT. The variable domain in full, with the rest retrieved from reference TRBV5-4 and TRBJ1-6, is ETGVTQSPTHLIKTRGQQVTLRCSSQSGHNTVSWYQQALGQGPQFIFQYYREEENGRGNFPPRFSGLQFPNYSSELNVNALELDDSALYLCASSLGRVNSPLHFGNGTRLTVT.

This chain links TRBV2 with TRBJ2-5; 8 bases map to TRBD1. CDR1 and CDR2 (germline): SNHLY, FYNNEI. This CDR3 has 14 residues. The trim removed 10 bases at V and 7 bases at J, leaving 14 bases unmatched. The CDR3: CATQNRGDRGTQYF. CDR3 nucleotides: TGTGCCACCCAAAACAGGGGGGATAGGGGGACCCAGTACTTC.